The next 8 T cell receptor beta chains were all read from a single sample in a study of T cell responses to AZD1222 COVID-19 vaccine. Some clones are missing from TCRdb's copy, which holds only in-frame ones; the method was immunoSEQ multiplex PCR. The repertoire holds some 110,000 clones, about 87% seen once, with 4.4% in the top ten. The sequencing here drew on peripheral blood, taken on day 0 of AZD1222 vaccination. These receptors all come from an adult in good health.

CDR3 nucleotides: TGTGCCAGCAGTTTTGGGAGCAATCAGCCCCAGCATTTT. Amino acid sequence: CASSFGSNQPQHF. This chain connects TRBV12-3 or TRBV12-4 to TRBJ1-5; D remains ambiguous. This CDR3 has 13 amino acids. V lost 3 bases and J 1 base, leaving 4 bases between the germline ends.

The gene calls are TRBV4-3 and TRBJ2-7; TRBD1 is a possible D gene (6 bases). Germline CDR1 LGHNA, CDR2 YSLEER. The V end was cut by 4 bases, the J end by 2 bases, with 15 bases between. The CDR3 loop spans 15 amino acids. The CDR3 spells CASSLRTGQAYEQYF. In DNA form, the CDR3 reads TGCGCCAGCAGCCTACGAACGGGACAAGCCTACGAGCAGTACTTC.

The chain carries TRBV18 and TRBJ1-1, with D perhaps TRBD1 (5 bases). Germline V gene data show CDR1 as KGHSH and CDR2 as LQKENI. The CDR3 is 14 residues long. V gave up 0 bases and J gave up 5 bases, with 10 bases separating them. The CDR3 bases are TGTGCCAGCTCACCACCGGAGGGGTGGACTGAAGCTTTCTTT. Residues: CASSPPEGWTEAFF. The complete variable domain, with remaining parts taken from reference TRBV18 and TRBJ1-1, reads NAGVMQNPRHLVRRRGQEARLRCSPMKGHSHVYWYRQLPEEGLKFMVYLQKENIIDESGMPKERFSAEFPKEGPSILRIQQVVRGDSAAYFCASSPPEGWTEAFFGQGTRLTVV.

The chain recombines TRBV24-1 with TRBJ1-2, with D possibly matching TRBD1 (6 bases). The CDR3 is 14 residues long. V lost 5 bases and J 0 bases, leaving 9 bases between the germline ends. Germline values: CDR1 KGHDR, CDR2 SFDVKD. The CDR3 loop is CATSGGGANYGYTF. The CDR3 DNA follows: TGTGCCACCAGTGGGGGGGGCGCTAACTATGGCTACACCTTC.

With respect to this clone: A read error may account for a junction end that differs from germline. The CDR3 spells CASSSPGQGRNAEAFF. The DNA for the CDR3 is TGTGCCAGCAGTTCTCCGGGACAGGGGAGGAACGCTGAAGCTTTCTTT. This chain connects TRBV28 to TRBJ1-1, with 10 bases matching TRBD1. The CDR3 has 16 residues. Germline CDR1 is MDHEN and CDR2 is SYDVKM.

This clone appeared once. Here the CDR3 reads CSVGDTGVDYEQYF. CDR3 sequence (DNA): TGCAGCGTTGGGGACACGGGGGTGGACTACGAGCAGTACTTC. The chain combines TRBV29-1 with TRBJ2-7; D possibly uses TRBD1 or TRBD2 (6 bases each). V shed 4 bases and J shed 3 bases, with 16 bases lying between them. The CDR3 has 14 amino acids. Germline V lookup: CDR1 SQVTM, CDR2 ANQGSEA.

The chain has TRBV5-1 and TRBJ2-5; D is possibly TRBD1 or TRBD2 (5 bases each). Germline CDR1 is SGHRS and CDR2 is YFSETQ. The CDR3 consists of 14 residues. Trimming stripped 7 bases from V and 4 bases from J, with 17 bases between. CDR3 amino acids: CASRVGTRGETQYF. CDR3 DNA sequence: TGCGCCAGCCGGGTTGGGACCCGAGGAGAGACCCAGTACTTC.

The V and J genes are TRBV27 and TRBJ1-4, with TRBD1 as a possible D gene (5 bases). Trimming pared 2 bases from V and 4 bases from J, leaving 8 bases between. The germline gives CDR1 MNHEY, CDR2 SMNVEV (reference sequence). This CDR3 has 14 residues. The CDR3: CASSLTRGNEKLFF. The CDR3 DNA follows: TGTGCCAGCAGTTTAACAAGGGGTAATGAAAAACTGTTTTTT.